This is a list of T cell receptor beta chains from one sample in a study of vaccination and CD4 T cells after COVID-19. These receptors' antigens are unknown. TCRdb reprocessed the PCR reads with MiXCR, giving one entry per CDR3 protein. The sample gives 14,000 to 15,000 distinct CDR3 sequences, about 50% of which show up once; under 10% is in the top ten. What was sequenced was CD4+ T cells from blood, cultured in vitro. These receptors all stem from a human donor who had recovered from COVID-19. Each CDR3 is given with its conserved first and last residue. A D gene is named only where the DNA matches it firmly. Clone size is stated in some rows and not others, as once, few, many or a class when expanded.

D: -
J: TRBJ1-5
V: TRBV10-3
size: -
CDR3: CAISAASYGIRPQHF
DNA: TGTGCCATCAGTGCCGCCAGTTACGGGATCAGGCCCCAGCATTTT

D: -
J: TRBJ2-1
V: TRBV20-1
size: -
CDR3: CSARAITINEQFF
DNA: TGCAGTGCTAGAGCTATCACTATCAATGAGCAGTTCTTC

D: TRBD1
J: TRBJ1-2
V: TRBV11-1
size: once
CDR3: CASSAQQGAGGYTF
DNA: TGTGCCAGCAGCGCACAACAGGGGGCGGGTGGCTACACCTTC

D: TRBD2
J: TRBJ2-5
V: TRBV29-1
size: -
CDR3: CSVSGLAGGAGSGETQYF
DNA: TGCAGCGTTTCAGGACTAGCGGGAGGCGCCGGGAGCGGAGAGACCCAGTACTTC

D: -
J: TRBJ2-5
V: TRBV19
size: few
CDR3: CASRLDASQETQYF
DNA: TGTGCCAGTCGACTGGACGCCAGCCAAGAGACCCAGTACTTC

D: -
J: TRBJ2-7
V: TRBV20-1
size: medium-sized
CDR3: CSAWDGSSYEQYF
DNA: TGCAGTGCTTGGGACGGGAGCTCCTACGAGCAGTACTTC

D: TRBD2
J: TRBJ2-7
V: TRBV10-3
size: -
CDR3: CAISDEGLPLYEQYF
DNA: TGTGCCATCAGTGATGAGGGACTACCCCTCTACGAGCAGTACTTC

D: TRBD1
J: TRBJ1-5
V: TRBV28
size: -
CDR3: CASIRTGHNQPQHF
DNA: TGTGCCAGCATTAGGACAGGTCACAATCAGCCCCAGCATTTT

D: -
J: TRBJ2-1
V: TRBV6-4
size: -
CDR3: CASSDSGPGEQFF
DNA: TGTGCCAGCAGTGACTCTGGGCCGGGAGAGCAGTTCTTC

D: -
J: TRBJ2-7
V: TRBV6-1
size: -
CDR3: CASNRGVFYEQYF
DNA: TGTGCCAGCAATAGGGGGGTTTTCTACGAGCAGTACTTC

D: TRBD1
J: TRBJ1-5
V: TRBV12-3/TRBV12-4
size: few
CDR3: CASSFRPTDRGGQPQHF
DNA: TGTGCCAGCAGTTTTCGACCTACAGACAGGGGTGGGCAGCCCCAGCATTTT

D: TRBD1
J: TRBJ2-3
V: TRBV7-2
size: -
CDR3: CASSFGQVGSTDTQYF
DNA: TGTGCCAGCAGCTTCGGACAGGTGGGGTCCACAGATACGCAGTATTTT

D: -
J: TRBJ2-6
V: TRBV2
size: -
CDR3: CASEGSLIISGANVLTF
DNA: TGTGCCAGCGAGGGGTCCCTGATAATCTCTGGGGCCAACGTCCTGACTTTC

D: -
J: TRBJ2-5
V: TRBV5-1
size: -
CDR3: CASSLGQNIGTQYF
DNA: TGCGCCAGCAGCCTTGGACAGAACATAGGGACCCAGTACTTC

D: TRBD1
J: TRBJ1-2
V: TRBV20-1
size: -
CDR3: CSARPTGGQVSYGYTF
DNA: TGCAGTGCTAGACCAACCGGGGGACAGGTTTCATATGGCTACACCTTC

D: -
J: TRBJ1-2
V: TRBV28
size: few
CDR3: CASSFPLGDSGRGYTF
DNA: TGTGCCAGCAGTTTCCCTTTAGGGGACTCCGGACGAGGCTACACCTTC

D: TRBD1
J: TRBJ2-2
V: TRBV20-1
size: -
CDR3: CSASGQPRTGELFF
DNA: TGCAGTGCCTCGGGACAGCCGCGGACCGGGGAGCTGTTTTTT

D: -
J: TRBJ1-2
V: TRBV7-2
size: few
CDR3: CASSLQFYGYTF
DNA: TGTGCCAGCAGCTTACAGTTTTATGGCTACACCTTC

D: TRBD2
J: TRBJ2-1
V: TRBV25-1
size: few
CDR3: CASSDWSSGYNEQFF
DNA: TGTGCCAGCAGTGATTGGTCTAGCGGATACAATGAGCAGTTCTTC

D: TRBD1
J: TRBJ2-2
V: TRBV5-1
size: few
CDR3: CASSLGTGNTGELFF
DNA: TGCGCCAGCAGCTTGGGGACAGGGAACACCGGGGAGCTGTTTTTT

D: -
J: TRBJ1-1
V: TRBV6-5
size: -
CDR3: CASSFAGTAEAFF
DNA: TGTGCCAGCAGTTTCGCCGGGACCGCTGAAGCTTTCTTT

D: TRBD1
J: TRBJ1-2
V: TRBV27
size: few
CDR3: CASSSFDRADYGYTF
DNA: TGTGCCAGCAGTTCCTTCGACAGGGCTGACTATGGCTACACCTTC

D: -
J: TRBJ1-1
V: TRBV20-1
size: -
CDR3: CSMLIGGRKPEAFF
DNA: TGCAGTATGCTAATCGGTGGACGGAAGCCCGAAGCTTTCTTT

D: -
J: TRBJ2-7
V: TRBV19
size: -
CDR3: CASRTRDLGSYEQYF
DNA: TGTGCCAGTAGGACCCGGGACCTCGGATCTTACGAGCAGTACTTC